Following are 19 T cell receptor beta chains from one sample sequenced in a study of T cells in Graves' hyperthyroidism and ophthalmopathy. The source material, RNA transcripts, was used to amplify TCR beta CDR3 regions. When the TCR CDR3 underwent first-round RT-PCR, the HTBI primer set was used. TCRdb reanalysed the multiplex PCR reads using MiXCR and keeps one entry per CDR3 protein. The sample lists a few hundred thousand distinct CDR3 sequences; about an eighth were seen once. Sequenced input: blood. These receptors were obtained from a woman aged 18-35 years with Graves' hyperthyroidism.

This clonotype has a count of ten or more. The chain joins TRBV6-1 to TRBJ1-1, with D perhaps matching TRBD1 (5 bases). Germline V lookup: CDR1 MNHNS, CDR2 SASEGT. The CDR3 has 15 residues. Deletions cut 2 bases from V and 0 bases from J, with 10 bases between. The CDR3 reads CASSESRDLNTEAFF. The DNA of the CDR3 is TGTGCCAGCAGTGAATCCAGGGACTTGAACACTGAAGCTTTCTTT.

This clonotype has a handful of counts. The chain links TRBV5-1 to TRBJ2-5; 8 bases match TRBD2. V lost 1 base and J lost 3; bases outside the gene matches: 8. Germline V gene data show CDR1 as SGHRS and CDR2 as YFSETQ. This CDR3 region has 16 residues. CDR3 DNA sequence: TGCGCCAGCAGCTTGTTGATGGGTAGCGGGAAAGAGACCCAGTACTTC. Amino acid sequence: CASSLLMGSGKETQYF.

There are many counts of this clonotype. The chain combines TRBV5-6 with TRBJ2-3; D is perhaps TRBD1 (5 bases). This CDR3 is 15 amino acids long. The V and J ends lost 4 bases and 3 bases respectively, with 15 bases between them. Germline V CDR1 and CDR2: SGHDT, YYEEEE. The CDR3 spells CASSLWGRETDTQYF. Written as DNA, the CDR3 is TGTGCCAGCAGCCTCTGGGGCAGGGAAACAGATACGCAGTATTTT.

The chain is built from TRBV30 and TRBJ2-3; 7 positions agree with TRBD2. Germline V gene lookup returns CDR1 GTSNPN and CDR2 SVGIG (reference sequence). J gave up 2 bases and V 3 bases, and 8 bases lay outside the gene matches. CDR3 length: 15 amino acids. CDR3 protein: CAWSQGGSSTDTQYF. CDR3 DNA: TGTGCCTGGAGCCAGGGCGGGAGTTCCACAGATACGCAGTATTTT.

As regards this clonotype: This clone may be a read error of a much larger clone one base away. This chain uses TRBV20-1 with TRBJ2-1; 9 nucleotides agree with TRBD2. CDR3 length: 14 residues. Germline V CDR1 and CDR2: DFQATT, SNEGSKA (reference sequence). The CDR3 bases are TGCGGTGCTAGGCTAGCGGGACCTTACAATGAGCAGTTCTTC. The encoded protein is CGARLAGPYNEQFF.

This clonotype was detected ten times or more. V usage is TRBV28 and J usage is TRBJ1-1, with D unclear. The CDR3 is 13 residues long. Trimming took 5 bases from V and 3 from J, leaving 10 bases between them. Germline V CDR1 and CDR2: MDHEN, SYDVKM. The CDR3 DNA reads as TGTGCCAGCAGTGCAAGGGCTGACACTGAAGCTTTCTTT. Residues: CASSARADTEAFF.

This clonotype was detected ten times or more. The V and J genes are TRBV5-1 and TRBJ2-7; D is uncertain. V lost 2 bases to trimming and J lost 1 base, with 10 bases between them. This CDR3 contains 14 residues. In germline, CDR1 is SGHRS, CDR2 YFSETQ. The CDR3 region has the DNA TGCGCCAGCAGCTTAACCCTAAATTCCTACGAGCAGTACTTC. Residues: CASSLTLNSYEQYF.

As concerns this clonotype: At one of its ends the junction is not consistent with the germline gene, which may arise from a read error. The rearrangement uses TRBV7-9 and TRBJ2-5, with 13 bases identical to TRBD2. Germline assignment: CDR1 SEHNR and CDR2 FQNEAQ (reference sequence). The CDR3 runs 15 residues. This chain's CDR3 is CVSSWTSGSTETQYF. The CDR3 DNA is TGTGTCAGCAGCTGGACTAGCGGGAGTACAGAGACCCAGTACTTC.

This clonotype was seen many times. V and J are TRBV28 and TRBJ1-3, with 8 bases fitting TRBD1. The germline CDR1 and CDR2 sequences are MDHEN and SYDVKM. The CDR3 has 15 residues. Unmatched junction bases numbered 5, after V lost 5 bases and J lost 2 bases. The DNA of the CDR3 is TGTGCCAGCAGTCGACCAGGGGGCACTGGAAACACCATATATTTT. Translated, it gives CASSRPGGTGNTIYF.

About this clonotype: A much larger clone differs from this one at a single base, so this may be a read error. The chain is built from TRBV9 and TRBJ2-7; no reliable D call. Germline CDR1 and CDR2: SGDLS and YYNGEE. Trimming shortened V by 1 base and J by 3 bases, and 14 bases separated the two germline ends. The CDR3 has 15 residues. The CDR3: CASSVREAVGYEQYF. As DNA, the CDR3 is TGTGCCAGCAGCGTACGAGAGGCGGTTGGCTACGAGCAGTACTTC.

This clonotype came up many times. This sequence joins TRBV13 and TRBJ2-7; D may correspond to TRBD1 or TRBD2 (5 bases each). The CDR3 consists of 12 residues. Germline V gives CDR1 PRHDT, CDR2 FYEKMQ (reference sequence). V lost 5 bases, J lost 3 bases, and 8 bases lay in between. The CDR3 bases are TGTGCCAGCAGCGGGACCCGCTACGAGCAGTACTTC. It translates to CASSGTRYEQYF.

This clonotype was found many times. The chain couples TRBV18 to TRBJ1-4, with 7 bases identical to TRBD1. V gave up 6 bases and J gave up 10 bases; unmatched junction bases: 8. Germline V lookup: CDR1 KGHSH, CDR2 LQKENI. CDR3 size: 13 residues. CDR3 DNA sequence: TGTGCCAGCTCTGAAGGACAGGAGGGAAAACTGTTTTTT. Amino acid sequence: CASSEGQEGKLFF.

There are a few counts of this clonotype. The rearrangement links TRBV20-1 to TRBJ1-2; TRBD1 might be the D (5 bases). The length of the CDR3 is 14 residues. Germline V lookup: CDR1 DFQATT, CDR2 SNEGSKA (reference sequence). CDR3 sequence reads: CITPVTGSNYGYTF. CDR3 DNA: TGCATCACCCCGGTCACAGGATCTAACTATGGCTACACCTTC.

The rearrangement uses TRBV5-1 and TRBJ1-1; D possibly corresponds to TRBD1 (5 bases). CDR1 and CDR2 from the germline V gene are SGHRS and YFSETQ. The V and J ends lost 2 bases and 5 bases respectively, with 13 bases between them. The CDR3 runs to 14 residues. The CDR3 nucleotides read TGCGCCAGCAGCTTCGGGGGGGTTTTGACTGAAGCTTTCTTT. Translating it yields CASSFGGVLTEAFF.

The rearrangement uses TRBV9 and TRBJ2-2; tentative D call: TRBD1 (5 bases). Between the trimmed V and J ends, which lost 0 bases and 5 bases, there was a span of 5 bases. CDR3 length equals 13 residues. Per germline, CDR1 SGDLS and CDR2 YYNGEE. The CDR3 reads CASSVGQTGELFF. CDR3 nucleotide sequence: TGTGCCAGCAGCGTAGGACAGACCGGGGAGCTGTTTTTT.

In this sample, this clonotype turned up a few times. The chain is built from TRBV19 and TRBJ1-5; D remains ambiguous. V lost 3 bases to trimming and J lost 0 bases, with 9 bases between them. The CDR3 is 15 amino acids. CDR1 and CDR2 (germline): LNHDA, SQIVND (reference sequence). CDR3 protein: CASSMEGISNQPQHF. CDR3 nucleotides: TGTGCCAGTAGTATGGAGGGAATTAGCAATCAGCCCCAGCATTTT.

The J gene is TRBJ2-4, the V gene TRBV6-1; no definite D call. The CDR3 has 15 residues. V was pared by 3 bases and J by 10 bases, with 19 bases between. The germline V gene encodes CDR1 MNHNS and CDR2 SASEGT. Written as DNA, the CDR3 is TGTGCCAGCAGTGAGGGTGCCATATTACACAAAATTCAGTACTTC. Its protein product is CASSEGAILHKIQYF.

This clonotype was seen at least ten times. The V call is TRBV7-2, the J call TRBJ2-3; D possibly corresponds to TRBD1 (6 bases). Deletions cut 5 bases from V and 4 bases from J, with 16 bases between. CDR3 length: 15 amino acids. Per the germline V gene, CDR1 is SGHTA and CDR2 is FQGNSA. CDR3 amino acids: CASSRSYRVADTQYF. In nucleotides, the CDR3 is TGTGCCAGCAGCCGAAGTTACAGGGTGGCAGATACGCAGTATTTT.

The sample holds a few counts of this clonotype. The chain joins TRBV7-9 to TRBJ1-5, with 10 bases matching TRBD1. J lost 5 bases, V lost 5 bases, and 6 bases had no gene match. The V gene's germline CDR1 is SEHNR and CDR2 FQNEAQ (reference sequence). This CDR3 spans 15 amino acids. CDR3 protein: CASSPGQGPYQPQHF. DNA for the CDR3: TGTGCCAGCAGCCCGGGACAGGGGCCTTATCAGCCCCAGCATTTT.